Listed here are 5 T cell receptor beta chains from one sample, sequenced in a study of cytomegalovirus exposure and HLA in healthy donors. The PCR contained 60 Vbeta and 13 Jbeta primers. Some clones are missing from TCRdb's copy, which holds only in-frame ones; the method was immunoSEQ multiplex PCR. The table has about 120,000 clones, about 75% seen once. Sequencing was done on a sample of PBMCs. These receptors were obtained from a man aged 60 to 69 in good health and CMV-seropositive.

This clone was seen more than once but under ten times. The chain recombines TRBV10-3 with TRBJ2-1; TRBD1 agrees at 11 bases. CDR1 is ENHRY, CDR2 SYGVKD, per germline. The length of the CDR3 is 12 residues. J was trimmed by 8 bases and V by 8 bases; bases with no gene match: 2. Here the CDR3 reads CAIGDRGDEQFF. For the CDR3, the DNA is TGTGCCATCGGGGACAGGGGGGATGAGCAGTTCTTC.

The chain is built from TRBV7-7 and TRBJ2-7, with TRBD2 identical over 11 bases. Germline V gene lookup returns CDR1 SSHAT and CDR2 FNYEAQ (reference sequence). CDR3 length equals 14 residues. CDR3 bases: TGTGCTAGCAGCTCGAGGGGAGCTAGCGGGAGGCCCCGAGTC. Protein sequence: CASSSRGASGRPRV.

V gene TRBV19 combines with J gene TRBJ2-1; 8 bases agree with TRBD1. V lost 5 bases to trimming and J lost 0 bases; unmatched junction nucleotides: 12. The germline V gene encodes CDR1 LNHDA and CDR2 SQIVND (reference sequence). The CDR3 is 18 residues long. CDR3 loop: CASSPPTGAQSSYNEQFF. The DNA of the CDR3 is TGTGCCAGTAGTCCCCCGACAGGGGCCCAAAGCTCCTACAATGAGCAGTTCTTC.

The J gene is TRBJ2-7, the V gene TRBV11-2; 12 nucleotides match TRBD2. This CDR3 spans 15 amino acids. V shed 5 bases, J shed 6 bases, and the junction held 8 bases outside the gene matches. The germline CDR1 and CDR2 sequences are SGHAT and FQNNGV. The CDR3 region has the DNA TGTGCCAGCAGCCCCAGACTAGCGGGAGACCGCGAGCAGTACTTC. Encoded protein: CASSPRLAGDREQYF.

This chain joins TRBV9 and TRBJ2-7; 7 bases fit TRBD2. The CDR3 is 14 amino acids. From germline, CDR1 is SGDLS and CDR2 YYNGEE. The trim removed 0 bases at V and 4 bases at J, leaving 4 bases unmatched. CDR3 sequence (DNA): TGTGCCAGCAGCGTAGGGGAGGGATTTTACGAGCAGTACTTC. The encoded protein is CASSVGEGFYEQYF.